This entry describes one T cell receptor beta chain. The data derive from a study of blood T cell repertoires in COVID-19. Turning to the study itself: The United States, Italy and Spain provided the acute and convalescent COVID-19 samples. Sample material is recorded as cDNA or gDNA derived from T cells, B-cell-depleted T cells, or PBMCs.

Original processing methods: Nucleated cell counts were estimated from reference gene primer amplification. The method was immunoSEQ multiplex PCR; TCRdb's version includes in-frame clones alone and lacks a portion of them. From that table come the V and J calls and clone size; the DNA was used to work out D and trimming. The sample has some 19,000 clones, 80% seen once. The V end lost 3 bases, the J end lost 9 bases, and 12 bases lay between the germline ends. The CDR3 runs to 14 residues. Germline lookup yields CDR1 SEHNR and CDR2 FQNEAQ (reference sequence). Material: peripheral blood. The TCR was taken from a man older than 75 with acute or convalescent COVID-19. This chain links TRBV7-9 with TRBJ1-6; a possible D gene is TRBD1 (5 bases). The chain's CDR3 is CASSLRQGISPLHF. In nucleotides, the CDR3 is TGTGCCAGCAGCTTGAGGCAGGGCATTTCACCCCTCCACTTT.